This T cell receptor (beta chain) stems from a study of Ad26.COV2.S vaccination and SARS-CoV-2 variants. Points from the study as a whole: The breadth of spike-specific CD8+ and CD4+ T cell responses after vaccination was reportedly substantial.

Germline V gene lookup returns CDR1 MNHEY and CDR2 SVGAGI. This CDR3 is built from 15 residues. Trimming took off 8 bases at V and 4 bases at J, with 18 bases between the two ends. Using immunoSEQ multiplex PCR, the repertoire was profiled, and TCRdb retains in-frame clones only, with some absent. The profile shows more than 300,000 clones, 86% of them singletons. This clone was recorded only once. Its target is not known. Treatment noted: 19 received Ad26.COV2.S at low or high dose, single or two shots; several received placebo; per-sample allocation not given. Sample collection was performed on day 63 after the first vaccine or placebo injection.

This clonotype originated in a person aged 18-60 years who received the Ad26.COV2.S COVID-19 vaccine or a placebo. The sample in question was peripheral blood, obtained in a trial of Ad26.COV2.S vaccine versus placebo. The chain combines TRBV6-5 with TRBJ1-5, with unresolved D. The chain's CDR3 is CASDPNPGRNQPQHF. CDR3 nucleotides: TGTGCCAGCGACCCCAACCCGGGGAGGAATCAGCCCCAGCATTTT.